The 25 T cell receptor beta chains given below trace back to one sample, sequenced in a study of T cells in Graves' hyperthyroidism and ophthalmopathy. Authors of the study amplified TCR beta CDR3 regions from RNA transcripts. In the first-round RT-PCR of the TCR CDR3, the HTBI primer set was used. From the multiplex PCR reads, TCRdb called clonotypes with MiXCR, one entry per CDR3 protein. The data contain approximately 610,000 distinct CDR3 sequences, 16% of them singletons. The specimen sequenced was blood. Source of these receptors: a woman aged 18-29 years with Graves' hyperthyroidism.

Many counts were recorded for this clonotype. The chain employs TRBV30 and TRBJ2-1; D could derive from TRBD1 or TRBD2 (6 bases each). From germline, CDR1 is GTSNPN and CDR2 SVGIG (reference sequence). With 1 base removed from V and 5 bases from J, the gap between germline ends came to 12 bases. The CDR3 is made up of 14 amino acids. DNA of the CDR3: TGTGCCTGGAGTGAGGGGGGCTCGGACAATGAGCAGTTCTTC. Residues: CAWSEGGSDNEQFF.

There are many counts of this clonotype. This rearrangement joins TRBV5-1 to TRBJ2-7; 10 bases align to TRBD2. The CDR3 totals 16 residues. V shed 4 bases and J 2 bases; nucleotides not matched to a gene: 9. Per germline, CDR1 SGHRS and CDR2 YFSETQ. The CDR3 region is CASSLESGGATYEQYF. The CDR3 nucleotides are TGCGCCAGCAGCCTGGAAAGCGGGGGGGCCACCTACGAGCAGTACTTC.

This clonotype has just a few counts. The chain uses TRBV24-1 and TRBJ2-1; 16 nucleotides match TRBD2. J gave up 4 bases and V 4 bases, and 0 bases lay outside the gene matches. CDR1 is KGHDR and CDR2 is SFDVKD in the germline V gene. The CDR3 totals 16 residues. As DNA, the CDR3 is TGTGCCACCAGTGAGGGACTAGCGGGAGGGTACAATGAGCAGTTCTTC. This translates into CATSEGLAGGYNEQFF.

Of note for this clonotype: This may be a read error, as it is one base from a much larger clone. The chain links TRBV27 to TRBJ2-7; D is ambiguous. V lost 2 bases and J 7 bases, leaving 21 bases between the germline ends. The CDR3 is 16 amino acids. Germline V CDR1 and CDR2: MNHEY, SMNVEV (reference sequence). CDR3 in DNA: TGTGCCAGCAGTTTAATCCCTGTGCTGTTTTACAATGAGCAGTACTTC. Its translation is CASSLIPVLFYNEQYF.

V usage is TRBV28 and J usage is TRBJ2-3; 13 nucleotides match TRBD2. V trimming: 5 bases; J trimming: 8 bases; junction bases outside the gene matches: 4. The CDR3 runs 14 residues. Germline CDR1 and CDR2: MDHEN and SYDVKM. The CDR3 here is CASSGLAGVGTQYF. CDR3 in DNA: TGTGCCAGCAGTGGACTAGCGGGAGTTGGTACGCAGTATTTT.

This clonotype occurred many times. The J gene is TRBJ2-5, the V gene TRBV20-1, with D possibly matching TRBD1 (7 bases). CDR1 and CDR2 from the germline V gene are DFQATT and SNEGSKA (reference sequence). The ends were cut back, 0 bases at V and 4 bases at J, with 12 bases in the middle. CDR3 length: 14 amino acids. The CDR3 nucleotides read TGCAGTGCTAGAGACACGCAGGGGGGAGAGACCCAGTACTTC. The encoded protein is CSARDTQGGETQYF.

This clonotype was observed a handful of times. The genes are TRBV28 and TRBJ2-7; possibly TRBD1 for D (6 bases). Between the trimmed V and J ends, which lost 6 bases and 6 bases, there was a span of 15 bases. Germline V gives CDR1 MDHEN, CDR2 SYDVKM. There are 13 residues in the CDR3. The CDR3 DNA sequence: TGTGCCAGCAGGCCCCAGGGGTTCGGCGAGCAGTACTTC. This gives the protein CASRPQGFGEQYF.

The chain carries TRBV20-1 and TRBJ2-1; D unresolved. With 0 bases removed from V and 8 bases from J, the gap between germline ends came to 17 bases. The CDR3 totals 15 residues. The germline CDR1 and CDR2 sequences are DFQATT and SNEGSKA (reference sequence). This CDR3 is CSARDPVNFFDEQFF. The CDR3, as DNA: TGCAGTGCTAGAGATCCGGTTAACTTCTTCGATGAGCAGTTCTTC.

V is TRBV5-1 and J is TRBJ2-7; perhaps TRBD2 as D (5 bases). V lost 4 bases to trimming and J lost 0 bases, with 17 bases between them. This CDR3 has 16 amino acids. Germline V gene lookup returns CDR1 SGHRS and CDR2 YFSETQ. The CDR3 spells CASSRASDLSSYEQYF. CDR3 in DNA: TGCGCCAGCAGCCGTGCTTCGGACTTGAGCTCCTACGAGCAGTACTTC.

Ten or more counts support this clonotype. V gene TRBV7-2 combines with J gene TRBJ1-2, with D perhaps matching TRBD1 (5 bases). Germline V CDR1 and CDR2: SGHTA, FQGNSA. With 5 bases removed from V and 8 bases from J, the gap between germline ends came to 24 bases. This CDR3 is built from 16 residues. CDR3 loop: CASSEITGTPRRGYTF. CDR3 DNA: TGTGCCAGCAGCGAAATAACCGGGACCCCCCGGCGGGGCTACACCTTC. Complete variable domain (other parts from reference TRBV7-2 and TRBJ1-2): GAGVSQSPSNKVTEKGKDVELRCDPISGHTALYWYRQSLGQGLEFLIYFQGNSAPDKSGLPSDRFSAERTGGSVSTLTIQRTQQEDSAVYLCASSEITGTPRRGYTFGSGTRLTVV.

The chain carries TRBV27 and TRBJ1-6, with TRBD1 matching over 7 bases. The CDR3 sequence is 18 residues long. Germline V gives CDR1 MNHEY, CDR2 SMNVEV (reference sequence). The J segment lost 0 bases and the V segment lost 8 bases, leaving 13 bases of the junction unmatched. The CDR3 loop reads CASPGQEISSSYNSPLHF. The CDR3 DNA follows: TGTGCCAGCCCCGGACAGGAGATATCCAGCTCCTATAATTCACCCCTCCACTTT.

The V and J genes are TRBV20-1 and TRBJ2-3; maybe TRBD2 (7 bases). CDR3 length equals 14 residues. The V gene's germline CDR1 is DFQATT and CDR2 SNEGSKA (reference sequence). Trimming removed 0 bases from V and 4 bases from J, with 11 bases in between. The CDR3 DNA follows: TGCAGTGCTAGAGATGGGGGGGCGGCAGATACGCAGTATTTT. Amino acids: CSARDGGAADTQYF.

This clonotype has just a few counts. The chain is built from TRBV12-3 or TRBV12-4 and TRBJ1-1, with a possible D match to TRBD1 (5 bases). CDR3 length equals 14 residues. Trimming shortened V by 7 bases and J by 1 base, and 13 bases separated the two germline ends. This chain's CDR3 is CASNSGLSNTEAFF. CDR3 DNA sequence: TGTGCCAGCAACTCGGGACTCTCGAACACTGAAGCTTTCTTT.

The genes are TRBV19 and TRBJ2-3; D is uncertain. V gave up 9 bases and J gave up 0 bases, with 10 bases separating them. Per germline, CDR1 LNHDA and CDR2 SQIVND (reference sequence). The CDR3 is 13 amino acids. The CDR3 region is CASKRPSTDTQYF. The CDR3 DNA reads TGTGCCAGCAAAAGGCCGAGCACAGATACGCAGTATTTT.

This clonotype appeared a single time. V gene TRBV5-6 combines with J gene TRBJ1-3, with 8 bases aligning to TRBD1. The J segment lost 4 bases and the V segment lost 4 bases, leaving 7 bases of the junction unmatched. Germline V gene sequence: CDR1 SGHDT, CDR2 YYEEEE. This CDR3 contains 15 residues. CDR3 region: CASSGTGGYGNTIYF. CDR3 nucleotide sequence: TGTGCCAGCAGCGGCACAGGGGGGTACGGAAACACCATATATTTT.

This clonotype occurred a few times. Germline and junction disagree at one end, which may indicate a read error. The chain is built from TRBV27 and TRBJ2-7, with D perhaps assigned TRBD1 or TRBD2 (5 bases each). CDR3 length: 14 residues. Germline CDR1 is MNHEY and CDR2 is SMNVEV (reference sequence). DNA for the CDR3: TGTGCCGGCAGTTTAAGGGGACCAACCTACGAGCAGTACTTC. It translates to CAGSLRGPTYEQYF.

The chain carries TRBV7-2 and TRBJ2-5; 10 bases fit TRBD1. Germline loops: CDR1 SGHTA, CDR2 FQGNSA. With 4 bases clipped from V and 3 bases from J, the junction kept 20 bases outside the gene matches. This CDR3 is 20 amino acids long. DNA for the CDR3: TGTGCCAGCAGCTCCGACCCCACTATCCAGACAGGGGGCGGGGAAGAGACCCAGTACTTC. Its translation is CASSSDPTIQTGGGEETQYF. Full variable domain (rest looked up from reference TRBV7-2 and TRBJ2-5): GAGVSQSPSNKVTEKGKDVELRCDPISGHTALYWYRQSLGQGLEFLIYFQGNSAPDKSGLPSDRFSAERTGGSVSTLTIQRTQQEDSAVYLCASSSDPTIQTGGGEETQYFGPGTRLLVL.

This clonotype occurred a few times. The V and J genes are TRBV24-1 and TRBJ2-5; D possibly corresponds to TRBD1 (6 bases). Trimming left V 2 bases short and J 4 bases short, with 16 bases between. CDR3 length: 16 amino acids. Germline lookup yields CDR1 KGHDR and CDR2 SFDVKD. CDR3 sequence (DNA): TGTGCCACCAGTGATTATGGCAGGGGTGGTTCAGAGACCCAGTACTTC. Protein sequence: CATSDYGRGGSETQYF.

This clonotype has only one observation. V gene TRBV6-1 combines with J gene TRBJ1-5; TRBD1 aligns across 8 bases. The CDR3 runs 15 residues. J was trimmed by 2 bases and V by 0 bases; bases with no gene match: 0. Germline CDR1 and CDR2: MNHNS and SASEGT. CDR3 coding DNA: TGTGCCAGCAGTGAAGCGACAGGGGGCAATCAGCCCCAGCATTTT. Translated: CASSEATGGNQPQHF.

This clonotype was observed many times. The V call is TRBV3-1, the J call TRBJ1-5; D might be TRBD1 (5 bases). The CDR3 length is 15 residues. The germline V gene has CDR1 LGHDT and CDR2 YNNKEL (reference sequence). Trimming took 5 bases from V and 0 from J, leaving 11 bases between them. The CDR3 DNA reads TGTGCCAGCAGCGCGGAGGGGAATAGCAATCAGCCCCAGCATTTT. Protein product: CASSAEGNSNQPQHF. The whole variable domain, filled in from reference TRBV3-1 and TRBJ1-5, reads DTAVSQTPKYLVTQMGNDKSIKCEQNLGHDTMYWYKQDSKKFLKIMFSYNNKELIINETVPNRFSPKSPDKAHLNLHINSLELGDSAVYFCASSAEGNSNQPQHFGDGTRLSIL.

This clonotype was observed a handful of times. V is TRBV5-1 and J is TRBJ2-1; D ambiguous. Germline V gene sequence: CDR1 SGHRS, CDR2 YFSETQ. V was pared by 0 bases and J by 2 bases, with 12 bases between. This CDR3 is built from 16 residues. The CDR3 loop reads CASSLVSSQAYNEQFF. In DNA form, the CDR3 reads TGCGCCAGCAGCTTGGTAAGCAGTCAGGCCTACAATGAGCAGTTCTTC.

The chain employs TRBV12-3 or TRBV12-4 and TRBJ2-3; no definite D call. Trimming pared 4 bases from V and 0 bases from J, leaving 11 bases between. The CDR3 contains 15 residues. The CDR3 DNA reads as TGTGCCAGCAGTTCCCCCTTATCTAGCACAGATACGCAGTATTTT. Translation gives CASSSPLSSTDTQYF.

The gene calls are TRBV4-3 and TRBJ2-1; 11 positions match TRBD2. Per the germline V gene, CDR1 is LGHNA and CDR2 is YSLEER. The CDR3 has 17 amino acids. After removal of 0 bases from V and 7 bases from J, the junction contained 8 bases not matched to a gene. As DNA, the CDR3 is TGCGCCAGCAGCCAAGATTCGCTAGCGGGGGGCAGAAATGAGCAGTTCTTC. Residues: CASSQDSLAGGRNEQFF.

This clonotype was detected ten times or more. The rearrangement uses TRBV15 and TRBJ2-1, with 10 bases that match TRBD1. The germline CDR1 and CDR2 sequences are LNHNV and YYDKDF (reference sequence). V was pared by 5 bases and J by 7 bases, with 17 bases of the junction left unmatched. CDR3 length: 18 residues. CDR3 DNA sequence: TGTGCCACCAGCGGCCGGGACAGGGGAATGTGGTGGAATAATGAGCAGTTCTTC. This sequence encodes CATSGRDRGMWWNNEQFF.

This clonotype was detected many times. V usage is TRBV28 and J usage is TRBJ1-4, with D unclear. The V end lost 9 bases, the J end lost 0 bases, and 5 bases lay between the germline ends. Germline V CDR1 and CDR2: MDHEN, SYDVKM. The length of the CDR3 is 12 residues. The CDR3 loop reads CASYATNEKLFF. The CDR3 bases are TGTGCCAGTTATGCAACTAATGAAAAACTGTTTTTT. Looking up the rest from reference TRBV28 and TRBJ1-4 gives the full variable domain: DVKVTQSSRYLVKRTGEKVFLECVQDMDHENMFWYRQDPGLGLRLIYFSYDVKMKEKGDIPEGYSVSREKKERFSLILESASTNQTSMYLCASYATNEKLFFGSGTQLSVL.